The 11 T cell receptor beta chains presented below share a single source sample, sequenced in a study of type 1 regulatory T cells. These receptors have no identified antigens. TCRdb ran MiXCR on the reads and lists one entry per CDR3 protein. This sample has 63,000 or so distinct CDR3 sequences; just under 50% occur once, and the top ten carry approximately 2%. The sample was cultured non-Tr1 T cells, either the whole culture or a sorted T cell fraction (not recorded which). These receptors were collected from a human donor in good health.

J is TRBJ1-2 and V is TRBV6-6; D might be TRBD1 (6 bases). The V and J ends lost 6 bases and 1 base respectively, with 15 bases between them. CDR3 length: 15 residues. Germline V gene lookup returns CDR1 MNHNY and CDR2 SVGAGI (reference sequence). The CDR3 coding sequence is TGTGCCAGCAGCCGATTGACAGGTGGTAACTATGGCTACACCTTC. It codes for CASSRLTGGNYGYTF.

This clonotype occurred a few times. The chain has TRBV20-1 and TRBJ1-1, with D tentatively TRBD1 (5 bases). Germline CDR1 and CDR2: DFQATT and SNEGSKA (reference sequence). The CDR3 totals 14 residues. V was cut by 0 bases and J by 7 bases, with 15 bases left in between. CDR3 sequence (DNA): TGCAGTGCTAGAGATCCCAATAGACAGCTTGAAGCTTTCTTT. It is translated as CSARDPNRQLEAFF.

The rearrangement joins TRBV2 to TRBJ2-5; D unresolved. The length of the CDR3 is 14 residues. Germline values: CDR1 SNHLY, CDR2 FYNNEI. V gave up 6 bases and J gave up 2 bases, with 13 bases separating them. The CDR3 nucleotides read TGTGCCAGCAGCGCAGACCGGGTTCAAGAGACCCAGTACTTC. Its protein is CASSADRVQETQYF.

In its sample, this clonotype was seen a few times. This chain connects TRBV5-1 to TRBJ2-2; D unclear. The CDR3 has 16 amino acids. The germline V gene encodes CDR1 SGHRS and CDR2 YFSETQ. Trimming took off 0 bases at V and 1 base at J, with 10 bases between the two ends. The CDR3 region has the DNA TGCGCCAGCAGCTTGGACCCGAAAGGGAACACCGGGGAGCTGTTTTTT. It is translated as CASSLDPKGNTGELFF.

This clonotype has more than one count but fewer than ten. This chain connects TRBV5-1 to TRBJ2-6; the D gene is possibly TRBD2 (6 bases). This CDR3 is built from 15 residues. Germline values: CDR1 SGHRS, CDR2 YFSETQ. V lost 5 bases and J lost 0, with 9 bases in between. Here the CDR3 reads CASSDGSSGANVLTF. CDR3 coding DNA: TGCGCCAGCAGTGACGGGAGCTCTGGGGCCAACGTCCTGACTTTC.

J is TRBJ1-2 and V is TRBV19, with a possible D match to TRBD1 (6 bases). The CDR3 consists of 13 residues. V was pared by 6 bases and J by 5 bases, with 13 bases between. Germline assignment: CDR1 LNHDA and CDR2 SQIVND (reference sequence). The CDR3: CASRADSRYGYTF. CDR3 sequence (DNA): TGTGCCAGTAGAGCGGACAGCAGATATGGCTACACCTTC. The variable domain in full, with the rest retrieved from reference TRBV19 and TRBJ1-2, is DGGITQSPKYLFRKEGQNVTLSCEQNLNHDAMYWYRQDPGQGLRLIYYSQIVNDFQKGDIAEGYSVSREKKESFPLTVTSAQKNPTAFYLCASRADSRYGYTFGSGTRLTVV.

This rearrangement joins TRBV12-3 or TRBV12-4 to TRBJ2-7; 7 nucleotides line up with TRBD2. The trim removed 7 bases at V and 2 bases at J, leaving 8 bases unmatched. This CDR3 is 14 amino acids long. DNA for the CDR3: TGTGCCAGCACCCTCAGCCGGGGGGCCTACGAGCAGTACTTC. Protein product: CASTLSRGAYEQYF.

This clonotype showed up just a few times. The genes are TRBV9 and TRBJ1-3; D unresolved. In germline, CDR1 is SGDLS, CDR2 YYNGEE. The CDR3 runs to 15 residues. Deletions cut 4 bases from V and 0 bases from J, with 11 bases between. CDR3 in DNA: TGTGCCAGCAGCCTAGGAACCTTCTCTGGAAACACCATATATTTT. Translated: CASSLGTFSGNTIYF.

This clonotype was seen a few times. The chain uses TRBV5-1 and TRBJ2-5; 8 nucleotides agree with TRBD2. CDR1 SGHRS and CDR2 YFSETQ come from the germline V gene. V lost 1 base, J lost 6 bases, and 8 bases stayed unmatched. CDR3 length equals 15 residues. The CDR3 region has the DNA TGCGCCAGCAGCTTGTTAGCGGGGCCGGAGAAGACCCAGTACTTC. Amino acid sequence: CASSLLAGPEKTQYF.

The V gene is TRBV27, the J gene TRBJ2-3; D uncertain. V gave up 6 bases and J gave up 0 bases, with 7 bases separating them. Germline loops: CDR1 MNHEY, CDR2 SMNVEV (reference sequence). The CDR3 spans 13 residues. The CDR3 region has the DNA TGTGCCAGCAGGAGCGATAGCACAGATACGCAGTATTTT. As protein: CASRSDSTDTQYF.

This clonotype has only a few counts. The V and J genes are TRBV5-6 and TRBJ1-2; no clear D gene. Germline lookup yields CDR1 SGHDT and CDR2 YYEEEE. The CDR3 is 14 residues long. Trimming stripped 10 bases from V and 0 bases from J, with 16 bases between. The CDR3 spells CASATDLANYGYTF. CDR3 in DNA: TGTGCCTCTGCGACGGATCTAGCTAACTATGGCTACACCTTC.